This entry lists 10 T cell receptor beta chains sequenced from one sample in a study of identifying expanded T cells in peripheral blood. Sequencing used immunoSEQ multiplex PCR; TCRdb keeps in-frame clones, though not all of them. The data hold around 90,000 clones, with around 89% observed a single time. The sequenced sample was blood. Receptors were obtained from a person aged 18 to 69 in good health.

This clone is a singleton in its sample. The CDR3 protein is CASSQLGGNTEAFF. CDR3 coding DNA: TGTGCCAGCAGCCAATTGGGTGGGAACACTGAAGCTTTCTTT. The V gene is TRBV16, the J gene TRBJ1-1; no clear D. The CDR3 is 14 residues long. Germline-derived CDR1 and CDR2 are KGHSY and FQNENV. The V end lost 1 base, the J end lost 1 base, and 7 bases lay between the germline ends.

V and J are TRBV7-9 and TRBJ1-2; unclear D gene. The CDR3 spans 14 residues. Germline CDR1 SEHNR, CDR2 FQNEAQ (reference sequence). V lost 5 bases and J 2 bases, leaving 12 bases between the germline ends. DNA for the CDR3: TGTGCCAGCAGCCCATCGGGAGGGAACTATGGCTACACCTTC. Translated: CASSPSGGNYGYTF.

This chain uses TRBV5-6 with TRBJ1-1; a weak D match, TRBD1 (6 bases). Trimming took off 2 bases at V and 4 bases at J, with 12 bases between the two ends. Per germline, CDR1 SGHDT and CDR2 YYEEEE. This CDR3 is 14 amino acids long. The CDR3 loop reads CASSFGGQSTEAFF. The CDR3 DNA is TGTGCCAGCAGCTTCGGGGGGCAGAGCACTGAAGCTTTCTTT.

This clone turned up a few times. For the CDR3, the DNA is TGCGCCAGCAGCGACGACAGGGCCGGGGCCAACGTCCTGACTTTC. Translated, it gives CASSDDRAGANVLTF. J is TRBJ2-6 and V is TRBV5-1; 7 positions match TRBD1. The CDR3 loop spans 15 amino acids. Germline trimming cut 4 bases from V and 4 bases from J; bases unmatched to any gene: 5. CDR1 and CDR2 from the germline V gene are SGHRS and YFSETQ.

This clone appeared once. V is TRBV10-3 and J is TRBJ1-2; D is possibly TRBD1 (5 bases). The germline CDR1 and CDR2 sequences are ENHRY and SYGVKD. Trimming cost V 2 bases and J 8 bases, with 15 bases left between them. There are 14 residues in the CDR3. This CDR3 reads CAISEQQVRRGYTF. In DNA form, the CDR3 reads TGTGCCATCAGTGAGCAACAGGTTCGGCGGGGCTACACCTTC.

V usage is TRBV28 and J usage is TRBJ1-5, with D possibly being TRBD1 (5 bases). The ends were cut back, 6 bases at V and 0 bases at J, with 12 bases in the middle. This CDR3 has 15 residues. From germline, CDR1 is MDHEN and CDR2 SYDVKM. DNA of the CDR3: TGTGCCAGCAGCGGCGGGGGGGATAGCAATCAGCCCCAGCATTTT. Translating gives CASSGGGDSNQPQHF.

In DNA, the CDR3 is TGCGCCAGCAGCTTGGTTCGGGACAGGTCGAACACCGGGGAGCTGTTTTTT. It encodes CASSLVRDRSNTGELFF. The chain links TRBV5-1 to TRBJ2-2; 8 nucleotides match TRBD1. Germline lookup yields CDR1 SGHRS and CDR2 YFSETQ. The V gene end was trimmed by 0 bases and the J gene end by 0 bases; junction bases not matched to a gene: 4. The CDR3 covers 17 residues.

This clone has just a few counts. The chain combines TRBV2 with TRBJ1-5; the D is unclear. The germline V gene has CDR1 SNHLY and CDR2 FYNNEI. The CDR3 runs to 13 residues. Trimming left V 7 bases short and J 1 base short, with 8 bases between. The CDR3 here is CASTGESNQPQHF. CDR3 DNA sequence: TGTGCCAGCACGGGAGAGAGCAATCAGCCCCAGCATTTT.

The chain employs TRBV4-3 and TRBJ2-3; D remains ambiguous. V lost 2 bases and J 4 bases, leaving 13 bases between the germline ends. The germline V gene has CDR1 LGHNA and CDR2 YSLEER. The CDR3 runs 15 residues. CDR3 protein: CASSQSASGSDTQYF. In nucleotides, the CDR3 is TGCGCCAGCAGCCAATCAGCATCGGGTTCAGATACGCAGTATTTT.

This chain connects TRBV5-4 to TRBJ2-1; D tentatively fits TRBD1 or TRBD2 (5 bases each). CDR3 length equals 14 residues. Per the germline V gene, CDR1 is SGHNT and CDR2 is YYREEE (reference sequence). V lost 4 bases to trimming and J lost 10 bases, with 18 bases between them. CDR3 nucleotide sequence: TGTGCCAGCAGCCGGCCTGAGGGGTACAGGGAGCAGTTCTTC. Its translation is CASSRPEGYREQFF.